This TCR beta chain is from a study of control samples from healthy donors and cancer patients. This clone occurred once. Method: immunoSEQ multiplex PCR; TCRdb's copy keeps in-frame clones and lacks some. The sample yields roughly 160,000 clones, just over 95% seen once. V was cut by 0 bases and J by 0 bases, with 15 bases left in between. Germline-derived CDR1 and CDR2 are SGHRS and YFSETQ. The CDR3 spans 17 residues. The chain couples TRBV5-1 to TRBJ1-1; possible D gene TRBD1, 5 bases. The sequence derives from a woman aged 25 to 45 in good health. Input material: blood. CDR3 nucleotide sequence: TGCGCCAGCAGCTTGGAGGGGATTTTTCTCATGAACACTGAAGCTTTCTTT. Its protein product is CASSLEGIFLMNTEAFF.